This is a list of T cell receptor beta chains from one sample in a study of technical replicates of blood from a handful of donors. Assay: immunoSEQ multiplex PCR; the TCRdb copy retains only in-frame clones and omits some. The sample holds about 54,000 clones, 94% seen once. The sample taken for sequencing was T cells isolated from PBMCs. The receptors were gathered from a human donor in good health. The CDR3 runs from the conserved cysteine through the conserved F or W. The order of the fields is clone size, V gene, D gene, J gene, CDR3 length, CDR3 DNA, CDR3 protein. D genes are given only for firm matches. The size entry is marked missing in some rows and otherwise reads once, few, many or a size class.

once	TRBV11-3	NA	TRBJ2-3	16	TGTGCCAGCAGCTTAGGGGTCGCTAGCATCACAGATACGCAGTATTTT	CASSLGVASITDTQYF
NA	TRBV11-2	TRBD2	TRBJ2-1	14	TGTGCCAGCAGCCCACTAGCGGGGATCAATGAGCAGTTCTTC	CASSPLAGINEQFF
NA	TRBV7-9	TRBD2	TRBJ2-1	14	TGTGCCAGCAGCCCCGGGACTAGCATCGATCTTCTGTTCTTC	CASSPGTSIDLLFF
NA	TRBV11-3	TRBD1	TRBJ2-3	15	TGTGCCAGCAGCTTTTCCGGGACAGACACAGATACGCAGTATTTT	CASSFSGTDTDTQYF
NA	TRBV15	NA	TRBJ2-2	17	TGTGCCACCAGCAGAGATACCCTAGGGGCAAGCACCGGGGAGCTGTTTTTT	CATSRDTLGASTGELFF
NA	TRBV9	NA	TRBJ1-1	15	TGTGCCAGCAGCGTAGATGGGGAGGGGACGACTGAAGCTTTCTTT	CASSVDGEGTTEAFF
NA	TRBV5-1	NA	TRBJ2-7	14	TGCGCCAGCAGCTTGGGTCTACAGGGACACGAGCAGTACTTC	CASSLGLQGHEQYF
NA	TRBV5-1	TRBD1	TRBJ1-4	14	TGCGCCAGCAGCTTGGGACAGGGGGGGGAAAAACTGTTTTTT	CASSLGQGGEKLFF
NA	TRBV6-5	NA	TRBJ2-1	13	TGTGCCAGCAGTGGTACAGGTTGGGCTGAGCAGTTCTTC	CASSGTGWAEQFF
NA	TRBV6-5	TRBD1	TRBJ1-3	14	TGTGCCAGCGTGGACAGGGGCTCTGGAAACACCATATATTTT	CASVDRGSGNTIYF
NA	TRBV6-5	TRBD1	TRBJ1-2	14	TGTGCCAGCAGTCTTCAGGGGGAACCCTATGGCTACACCTTC	CASSLQGEPYGYTF
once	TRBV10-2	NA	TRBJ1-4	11	TGCGCCAGCAGTAACCAGGGCAAACTGTTTTTT	CASSNQGKLFF
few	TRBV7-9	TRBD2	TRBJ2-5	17	TGTGCCAGCAGAGGACTAGCGGGGGGGGAATCCGGTGAGACCCAGTACTTC	CASRGLAGGESGETQYF
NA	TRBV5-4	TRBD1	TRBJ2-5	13	TGTGCCAGCCAATGGACAGGGCAAGAGACCCAGTACTTC	CASQWTGQETQYF
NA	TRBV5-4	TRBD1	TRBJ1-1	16	TGTGCCAGTATACAAGGGGGCGGATTCATGAACACTGAAGCTTTCTTT	CASIQGGGFMNTEAFF
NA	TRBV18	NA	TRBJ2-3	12	TGTGCCAGCTCATCCCGGACAGATACGCAGTATTTT	CASSSRTDTQYF
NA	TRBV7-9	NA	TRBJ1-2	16	TGTGCCAGCAGCTTAGAGGCTCAACCTTACGCGGGTGGCTACACCTTC	CASSLEAQPYAGGYTF
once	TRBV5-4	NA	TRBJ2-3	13	TGTGCCAGCAGCGCGGGGACCACAGATACGCAGTATTTT	CASSAGTTDTQYF
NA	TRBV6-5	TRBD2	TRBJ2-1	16	TGTGCCAGCAGTTACTTTACTAGCGGGAGGGCGGGTGAGCAGTTCTTC	CASSYFTSGRAGEQFF
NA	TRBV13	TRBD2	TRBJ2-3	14	TGTGCCAGCAGCTTGGCGGGGGGCACAGATACGCAGTATTTT	CASSLAGGTDTQYF
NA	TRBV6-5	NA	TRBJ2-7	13	TGTGCCAGCAGCCCCGAAGACAGGTACGAGCAGTACTTC	CASSPEDRYEQYF
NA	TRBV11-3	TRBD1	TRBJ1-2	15	TGTGCCAGCAGCAACCTGGGACAGGGGGCGCGTGGCTACACCTTC	CASSNLGQGARGYTF